This TCR beta chain was recorded in a study of a mutant IDH1 vaccine in newly diagnosed glioma. Whole-study context: Eight vaccine injections were given to patients in weeks 1, 3, 5, 7, 11, 15, 19 and 23. Receipt of radiotherapy, temozolomide, or both preceded the study, and most received both.

Germline V gives CDR1 MNHNS, CDR2 SASEGT. CDR3 size: 16 residues. V lost 0 bases and J 4 bases, leaving 13 bases between the germline ends. The method was immunoSEQ multiplex PCR; TCRdb's version includes in-frame clones alone and lacks a portion of them. The sample has more than 20,000 clones, less than 80% seen once. A note on this clone: What it binds is not known.

Time point described: week 11, during vaccination. Doses comprised 300 ug of mutant IDH1 20-mer peptide each, plus topical imiquimod. Each donor presented with a new WHO grade 3 or 4 astrocytoma that tested IDH1-mutant and showed ATRX loss. This sequence joins TRBV6-1 and TRBJ1-5, with TRBD1 as a possible D gene (6 bases). The sequencing here drew on PBMCs, taken from a glioma patient whose treatment included an IDH1 peptide vaccine. The sequence was collected from a man aged 35 to 55 with glioma. The CDR3 DNA reads TGTGCCAGCAGTGAAGCCCCGGGGGGGCCGAATCAGCCCCAGCATTTT. It encodes CASSEAPGGPNQPQHF.